The 10 T cell receptor beta chains below were found in one sample sequenced in a study of control samples from healthy donors and cancer patients. The data were produced by immunoSEQ multiplex PCR, yet TCRdb's version contains in-frame clones alone and is incomplete. The table has about 120,000 clones, 87% seen once; the top ten hold around 1.7%. The source material was blood. The receptor source for this set is a man aged 18 to 29 in good health.

The chain joins TRBV6-1 to TRBJ1-4; TRBD1 might be the D (5 bases). Germline loops: CDR1 MNHNS, CDR2 SASEGT. The CDR3 totals 15 residues. The V end lost 3 bases, the J end lost 8 bases, and 16 bases lay between the germline ends. The CDR3 region is CASSDLGTPNEKLFF. The CDR3 DNA reads as TGTGCCAGCAGTGATCTAGGGACGCCAAACGAAAAACTGTTTTTT.

The CDR3 coding sequence is TGTGCCAGCACCGTAAGGGATCTCCTAGGAGAGACCCAGTACTTC. Translation gives CASTVRDLLGETQYF. V and J are TRBV6-5 and TRBJ2-5; D ambiguous. The germline gives CDR1 MNHEY, CDR2 SVGAGI. V lost 7 bases, J lost 4 bases, and 19 bases lay in between. This CDR3 comprises 15 residues.

The chain has TRBV20-1 and TRBJ1-3; D unclear. The length of the CDR3 is 11 residues. Per the germline V gene, CDR1 is DFQATT and CDR2 is SNEGSKA (reference sequence). Trimming stripped 3 bases from V and 3 bases from J, with 3 bases between. The CDR3, as DNA: TGCAGTGCTAGTTTTGGAAACACCATATATTTT. It codes for CSASFGNTIYF.

J is TRBJ1-5 and V is TRBV6-1; D is unresolved. The CDR3 contains 14 residues. V was pared by 2 bases and J by 10 bases, with 15 bases between. Per the germline V gene, CDR1 is MNHNS and CDR2 is SASEGT. This CDR3 is CASSETPGGGPQHF. In nucleotides, the CDR3 is TGTGCCAGCAGTGAAACCCCAGGTGGAGGCCCCCAGCATTTT.

This clone has only a few counts. The chain combines TRBV2 with TRBJ1-5; no clear D gene. V lost 6 bases to trimming and J lost 9 bases, with 18 bases between them. Germline V gives CDR1 SNHLY, CDR2 FYNNEI. CDR3 length equals 14 residues. CDR3 nucleotide sequence: TGTGCCAGCAGGCCCCAGACTGGGTCGAGGCCCCAGCATTTT. Protein product: CASRPQTGSRPQHF.

This clone was recorded once. The gene calls are TRBV11-2 and TRBJ1-1, with a possible D match to TRBD1 (6 bases). The CDR3 totals 15 residues. Germline CDR1 and CDR2: SGHAT and FQNNGV. Trimming pared 2 bases from V and 1 base from J, leaving 11 bases between. The CDR3 region is CASSLPRGGNTEAFF. CDR3 sequence (DNA): TGTGCCAGCAGCTTACCCAGAGGGGGGAACACTGAAGCTTTCTTT.

V and J are TRBV28 and TRBJ1-3; D is ambiguous. Germline V gene data show CDR1 as MDHEN and CDR2 as SYDVKM. This CDR3 is built from 15 residues. Deletions cut 3 bases from V and 0 bases from J, with 9 bases between. CDR3 nucleotides: TGTGCCAGCAGTTTTACTAGTATCTCTGGAAACACCATATATTTT. Translated, it gives CASSFTSISGNTIYF.

This chain uses TRBV9 with TRBJ2-1; D gene uncertain. Trimming stripped 5 bases from V and 0 bases from J, with 9 bases between. The CDR3 is 14 residues long. The V gene's germline CDR1 is SGDLS and CDR2 YYNGEE. This CDR3 is CASSIGTSYNEQFF. Here the CDR3 DNA reads TGTGCCAGCAGTATAGGTACCTCCTACAATGAGCAGTTCTTC.

This clone was seen just once. The genes are TRBV6-5 and TRBJ1-3; 7 bases match TRBD1. This CDR3 has 15 residues. The germline CDR1 and CDR2 sequences are MNHEY and SVGAGI. Losses at the gene ends were 6 bases for V and 0 bases for J; bases not matched to a gene: 5. CDR3: CASRGTATSGNTIYF. CDR3 coding DNA: TGTGCCAGCAGAGGGACAGCAACCTCTGGAAACACCATATATTTT.

This clone was seen once. The chain joins TRBV29-1 to TRBJ1-1; D may be TRBD1 (5 bases). V lost 1 base and J 4 bases, leaving 16 bases between the germline ends. Per germline, CDR1 SQVTM and CDR2 ANQGSEA. This CDR3 spans 15 amino acids. The CDR3, as DNA: TGCAGCGTTGAAGTTTTAAGCAGGGTCGTCACTGAAGCTTTCTTT. Translating it yields CSVEVLSRVVTEAFF.